This is a list of T cell receptor beta chains from one sample in a study of graft-versus-host responses after intestinal transplantation. Libraries were prepared by immunoSEQ multiplex PCR; TCRdb keeps only in-frame clonotypes and omits some of them. Among over 40,000 clones, about 88% were seen once, and the ten largest hold approximately 0.46%. These receptors' antigens are unknown. Sample: unstimulated CD4+ T cells sorted from spleen or lymph node cells, taken before transplant. The source of these receptors is a human donor who was the organ donor for an intestinal transplant. CDR3s include the opening cysteine and the closing phenylalanine or tryptophan. The D gene is left open where the match is weak. Where a row states a size, it is once, few, many or the class of an expanded clone; other rows omit it.

v_gene	j_gene	abundance	d_gene	CDR3aa	CDR3nt
TRBV19	TRBJ2-7	-	TRBD2	CASSIRREGYEQYF	TGTGCCAGTAGTATCCGGCGGGAGGGGTACGAGCAGTACTTC
TRBV6-4	TRBJ2-1	-	TRBD2	CASSARGGSGGNNEQFF	TGTGCCAGCAGTGCCCGAGGGGGGAGCGGGGGGAACAATGAGCAGTTCTTC
TRBV7-2	TRBJ2-7	-	TRBD1	CASSLTGQGDEQYF	TGTGCCAGCAGCTTAACTGGACAGGGGGACGAGCAGTACTTC
TRBV7-9	TRBJ2-5	-	TRBD2	CASSLRLAGQETQYF	TGTGCCAGCAGCTTAAGGCTAGCGGGCCAAGAGACCCAGTACTTC
TRBV5-4	TRBJ2-2	-	TRBD2	CASPTTNGGAWTGELFF	TGTGCCAGCCCTACCACTAACGGGGGGGCTTGGACCGGGGAGCTGTTTTTT
TRBV7-2	TRBJ2-3	-	TRBD2	CASSLALTSGGRTDTQYF	TGTGCCAGCAGCTTAGCCCTGACGAGCGGGGGACGCACAGATACGCAGTATTTT
TRBV4-1	TRBJ1-3	-	-	CASSQTDSLFSGNTIYF	TGCGCCAGCAGCCAAACCGACAGTCTTTTCTCTGGAAACACCATATATTTT
TRBV5-1	TRBJ2-3	-	TRBD1	CASSLRGQGWQDTQYF	TGCGCCAGCAGCTTGCGCGGACAGGGATGGCAAGATACGCAGTATTTT
TRBV5-4	TRBJ2-7	-	TRBD1	CASSGPGQGTYEQCF	TGTGCCAGCAGCGGACCGGGACAGGGAACCTACGAGCAGTGCTTC
TRBV11-3	TRBJ2-3	-	TRBD2	CASSYGLVADTQYF	TGTGCCAGCAGCTATGGACTAGTAGCAGATACGCAGTATTTT
TRBV5-4	TRBJ1-3	-	-	CASSTNSGNTIYF	TGTGCCAGCAGCACAAACTCTGGAAACACCATATATTTT
TRBV6-1	TRBJ1-5	few	-	CASRASGQPQHF	TGTGCCAGCAGGGCCTCGGGGCAGCCCCAGCATTTT
TRBV30	TRBJ2-1	once	-	CAWNGGTRHYDEQFF	TGTGCCTGGAATGGGGGGACGAGACACTATGATGAGCAGTTCTTC
TRBV7-2	TRBJ1-1	-	-	CASSLAPRSGTEAFF	TGTGCCAGCAGCTTGGCCCCTAGGAGCGGCACTGAAGCTTTCTTT
TRBV5-6	TRBJ2-7	-	-	CASSSWVGSYEQYF	TGTGCCAGCAGCTCTTGGGTGGGCTCCTACGAGCAGTACTTC
TRBV11-2	TRBJ1-4	-	-	CASSLGGSEEKLFF	TGTGCCAGCAGCTTGGGGGGCTCCGAAGAAAAACTGTTTTTT
TRBV20-1	TRBJ1-2	-	-	CSARNEGYTF	TGCAGTGCGAGAAACGAGGGCTACACCTTC
TRBV10-2	TRBJ2-2	-	-	CAIFRQNTGELFF	TGCGCCATTTTTAGACAGAACACCGGGGAGCTGTTTTTT
TRBV28	TRBJ2-5	-	-	CASSLYQRASQETQYF	TGTGCCAGCAGTTTATACCAGAGGGCCTCCCAAGAGACCCAGTACTTC
TRBV6-4	TRBJ2-7	-	TRBD2	CASFLAGDSYEQYF	TGTGCCAGCTTTTTAGCGGGAGACTCCTACGAGCAGTACTTC
TRBV7-9	TRBJ2-7	-	-	CASSLDPGPHEQYF	TGTGCCAGCAGCTTAGATCCGGGACCCCACGAGCAGTACTTC
TRBV10-2	TRBJ2-2	-	TRBD2	CASSEKRGGVVNTGELFF	TGCGCCAGCAGTGAGAAACGCGGGGGGGTAGTAAACACCGGGGAGCTGTTTTTT
TRBV4-1	TRBJ1-1	once	-	CASSQASGQANTEAFF	TGCGCCAGCAGCCAAGCGTCGGGCCAGGCGAACACTGAAGCTTTCTTT
TRBV10-3	TRBJ2-1	-	-	CAISEGSGSYNEQFF	TGTGCCATCAGTGAAGGTAGCGGCTCCTACAATGAGCAGTTCTTC
TRBV20-1	TRBJ2-4	-	TRBD1	CSAKWTGGQYF	TGCAGTGCTAAGTGGACAGGTGGACAGTACTTC
TRBV18	TRBJ1-1	-	TRBD1	CASSPGTGGTEAFF	TGTGCCAGCTCACCAGGGACAGGGGGCACTGAAGCTTTCTTT
TRBV5-1	TRBJ2-7	few	-	CASSLVLRAPAGYEQYF	TGCGCCAGCAGCTTGGTTCTCCGTGCCCCCGCGGGGTACGAGCAGTACTTC
TRBV9	TRBJ2-7	-	-	CASSPTLTGPYEQYF	TGTGCCAGCAGCCCAACACTGACAGGACCCTACGAGCAGTACTTC
TRBV15	TRBJ2-2	-	-	CATSRGDTGELFF	TGTGCCACCAGCAGAGGGGACACCGGGGAGCTGTTTTTT
TRBV6-5	TRBJ1-1	-	-	CASSYYRVEAFF	TGTGCCAGCAGTTACTACCGCGTTGAAGCTTTCTTT
TRBV5-1	TRBJ2-1	once	TRBD2	CASSLELAGYNEQFF	TGCGCCAGCAGCTTGGAACTAGCGGGCTACAATGAGCAGTTCTTC
TRBV5-1	TRBJ2-2	-	-	CASSLSPWGANTGELFF	TGCGCCAGCAGCTTATCCCCATGGGGGGCGAACACCGGGGAGCTGTTTTTT
TRBV7-9	TRBJ2-7	-	TRBD2	CASSPGTSGRNEQYF	TGTGCCAGCAGCCCAGGGACTAGCGGGAGAAACGAGCAGTACTTC
TRBV28	TRBJ1-2	-	-	CASSSPGTNYGYTF	TGTGCCAGCAGTTCCCCAGGGACTAACTATGGCTACACCTTC
TRBV11-2	TRBJ2-3	once	-	CASSLVNRADTQYF	TGTGCCAGCAGCTTAGTTAACAGGGCAGATACGCAGTATTTT
TRBV19	TRBJ2-7	once	TRBD1	CASNQPGTGGYEQYF	TGTGCCAGTAATCAACCCGGGACAGGGGGCTACGAGCAGTACTTC
TRBV4-1	TRBJ2-3	-	TRBD2	CASSHPRTSGRADTQYF	TGCGCCAGCAGCCATCCCAGGACTAGCGGGAGGGCAGATACGCAGTATTTT
TRBV4-3	TRBJ2-7	-	TRBD1	CASSQDGRGQYEQHF	TGCGCCAGCAGCCAAGACGGCAGGGGGCAGTACGAGCAGCACTTC
TRBV27	TRBJ2-7	few	-	CASSPRTPRSYEQYF	TGTGCCAGCAGTCCACGGACACCCCGCTCCTACGAGCAGTACTTC
TRBV2	TRBJ2-1	-	TRBD2	CASSRSGGAYNEQFF	TGTGCCAGCAGTCGTAGCGGGGGGGCCTACAATGAGCAGTTCTTC
TRBV6-4	TRBJ1-1	-	-	CASSPGLNTEAFF	TGTGCCAGCAGTCCGGGCCTTAACACTGAAGCTTTCTTT
TRBV2	TRBJ2-7	few	-	CASRGKKGSYEQYF	TGTGCCAGCAGGGGCAAGAAGGGATCCTACGAGCAGTACTTC
TRBV7-2	TRBJ2-5	-	-	CASSQGLQETQYF	TGTGCCAGCAGCCAGGGACTGCAAGAGACCCAGTACTTC
TRBV21-1	TRBJ2-7	-	-	CATIGDRRDLPYEQYF	TGTGCCACTATCGGGGACAGAAGGGACCTTCCCTACGAGCAGTACTTC
TRBV15	TRBJ2-6	-	-	CATSRVQVSFSGANVLTF	TGTGCCACCAGCAGAGTGCAGGTATCGTTCTCTGGGGCCAACGTCCTGACTTTC
TRBV15	TRBJ2-7	few	TRBD1	CATSPRPGGKPHEQYF	TGTGCCACCAGCCCTAGACCAGGGGGCAAACCCCACGAGCAGTACTTC
TRBV6-4	TRBJ1-1	-	-	CASSDSTGGPEAFF	TGTGCCAGCAGTGACTCGACTGGGGGGCCTGAAGCTTTCTTT
TRBV19	TRBJ1-5	-	TRBD1	CASSWQGARGNQPQHF	TGTGCCAGTAGTTGGCAGGGGGCGAGGGGGAATCAGCCCCAGCATTTT
TRBV2	TRBJ1-4	-	-	CASSVVVGGEKLFF	TGTGCCAGCAGTGTCGTCGTAGGTGGGGAAAAACTGTTTTTT
TRBV27	TRBJ1-2	-	TRBD1	CASSPGQYREQVYGYTF	TGTGCCAGCAGCCCGGGACAGTATAGGGAACAAGTCTATGGCTACACCTTC
TRBV25-1	TRBJ1-3	once	-	CASTLWTDLSGNTIYF	TGTGCCAGCACCCTATGGACAGACCTCTCTGGAAACACCATATATTTT
TRBV18	TRBJ2-7	-	-	CASSPGVGYEQYF	TGTGCCAGCTCACCGGGAGTTGGATACGAGCAGTACTTC
TRBV5-1	TRBJ1-1	-	TRBD1	CASSPRTGEWTEAFF	TGCGCCAGCAGCCCTAGGACAGGGGAGTGGACTGAAGCTTTCTTT
TRBV5-5	TRBJ2-1	-	TRBD2	CASSLAGSGSSYNEQFF	TGTGCCAGCAGCTTGGCCGGTAGCGGGAGCTCCTACAATGAGCAGTTCTTC
TRBV7-8	TRBJ2-7	-	-	CASSLGTIPYEQYF	TGTGCCAGCAGCTTAGGGACAATTCCCTACGAGCAGTACTTC
TRBV4-1	TRBJ1-5	-	TRBD1	CASSQPDRGNNQPQHF	TGCGCCAGCAGCCAACCGGACAGGGGGAACAATCAGCCCCAGCATTTT
TRBV4-3	TRBJ2-7	-	TRBD2	CASSQEWGGHYEQYF	TGCGCCAGCAGCCAAGAATGGGGGGGTCACTACGAGCAGTACTTC